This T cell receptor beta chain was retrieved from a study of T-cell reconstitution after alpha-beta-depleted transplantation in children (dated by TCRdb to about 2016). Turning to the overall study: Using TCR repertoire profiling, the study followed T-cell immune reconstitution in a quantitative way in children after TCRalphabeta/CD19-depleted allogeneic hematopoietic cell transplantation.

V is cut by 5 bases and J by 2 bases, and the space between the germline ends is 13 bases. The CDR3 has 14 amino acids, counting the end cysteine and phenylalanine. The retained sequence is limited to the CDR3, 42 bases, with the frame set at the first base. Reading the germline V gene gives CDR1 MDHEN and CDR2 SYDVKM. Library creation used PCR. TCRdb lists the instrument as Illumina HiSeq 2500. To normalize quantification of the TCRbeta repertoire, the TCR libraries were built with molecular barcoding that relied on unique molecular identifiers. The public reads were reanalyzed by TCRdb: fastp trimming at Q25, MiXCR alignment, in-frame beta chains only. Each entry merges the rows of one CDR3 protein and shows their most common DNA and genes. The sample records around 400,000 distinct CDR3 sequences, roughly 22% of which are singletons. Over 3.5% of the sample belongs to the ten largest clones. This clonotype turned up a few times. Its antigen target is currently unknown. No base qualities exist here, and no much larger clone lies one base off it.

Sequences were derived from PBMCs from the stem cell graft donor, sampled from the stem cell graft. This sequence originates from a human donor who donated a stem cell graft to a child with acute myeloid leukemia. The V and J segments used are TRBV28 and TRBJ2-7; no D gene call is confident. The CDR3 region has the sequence CASSGVDWTYEQYF. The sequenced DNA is TGTGCCAGCAGTGGGGTGGATTGGACCTACGAGCAGTACTTC. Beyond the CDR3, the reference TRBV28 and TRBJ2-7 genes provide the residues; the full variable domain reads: DVKVTQSSRYLVKRTGEKVFLECVQDMDHENMFWYRQDPGLGLRLIYFSYDVKMKEKGDIPEGYSVSREKKERFSLILESASTNQTSMYLCASSGVDWTYEQYFGPGTRLTVT.